This is a list of T cell receptor beta chains from one sample in a study of T cell repertoires in cytomegalovirus infection. Each CDR3 protein is one row after TCRdb ran MiXCR on the reads. The sample lists around 230,000 distinct CDR3 sequences, around 35% occurring once. These TCRs are of unknown antigen specificity. The source was CD8+ T cells from cultured PBMCs, collected from culture after CMV antigen stimulation. These TCRs come from a human donor in good health (CMV status not recorded). Some clones in this sample may be carry-over from other donors' samples. Each CDR3 is given with its conserved first and last residue. Each record gives: D gene, J gene, V gene, clone size, CDR3 protein, CDR3 DNA. A D gene is named only where the DNA matches it firmly. A clone size is listed for some rows: how often the clone was seen (once, few, many), or a class if it is expanded.

>TRBD1|TRBJ1-4|TRBV27|.
CATGQANNEKLFF
TGTGCCACCGGACAGGCTAACAATGAAAAACTGTTTTTT
>TRBD2|TRBJ2-1|TRBV5-8|.
CASSLFLGLAGDSSYNEQFF
TGTGCCAGCAGCTTGTTTTTGGGTCTAGCGGGAGACTCGTCCTACAATGAGCAGTTCTTC
>.|TRBJ1-4|TRBV29-1|.
CSVVWDLAPEKLFF
TGCAGCGTTGTTTGGGACCTAGCCCCTGAAAAACTGTTTTTT
>.|TRBJ2-7|TRBV4-2|.
CASSQDQEGPTYEQYF
TGTGCCAGCAGCCAAGATCAAGAGGGGCCGACCTACGAGCAGTACTTC
>.|TRBJ2-1|TRBV27|.
CASSPRQEYNEQFF
TGTGCCAGCAGTCCCCGACAGGAGTACAATGAGCAGTTCTTC
>TRBD1|TRBJ1-1|TRBV12-5|few
CASGPRTGKVNTEAFF
TGTGCTAGTGGTCCACGGACAGGGAAAGTGAACACTGAAGCTTTCTTT
>.|TRBJ2-1|TRBV7-3|few
CASSPKEGVSYNEQFF
TGTGCCAGCAGCCCCAAGGAGGGGGTATCCTACAATGAGCAGTTCTTC
>.|TRBJ2-7|TRBV28|.
CASSLTGFPRDEQYF
TGTGCCAGCAGTTTGACAGGTTTCCCCAGGGACGAGCAGTACTTC
>TRBD2|TRBJ2-1|TRBV6-1|.
CASSPFRSGATYNEQFF
TGTGCCAGCAGTCCCTTCCGGAGCGGGGCCACCTACAATGAGCAGTTCTTC
>TRBD1|TRBJ2-7|TRBV19|.
CASSKDRGPSDEQYF
TGTGCCAGTAGTAAAGACAGGGGACCGTCTGACGAGCAGTACTTC
>.|TRBJ1-1|TRBV27|.
CASIDGGTTEAFF
TGTGCCAGCATCGATGGAGGCACGACTGAAGCTTTCTTT
>.|TRBJ2-2|TRBV11-2|.
CASSLDQRNTGELFF
TGTGCCAGCAGCTTAGATCAACGGAACACCGGGGAGCTGTTTTTT
>.|TRBJ1-6|TRBV2|.
CASSERTNNSPLHF
TGTGCCAGCAGTGAACGGACAAACAATTCACCCCTCCACTTT
>.|TRBJ2-1|TRBV2|.
CASARSSYNEQFF
TGTGCCAGCGCTAGGAGTTCCTACAATGAGCAGTTCTTC
>TRBD2|TRBJ2-1|TRBV27|.
CASSLSGLAGSTYSYNEQFF
TGTGCCAGCAGTTTATCGGGACTAGCGGGATCAACGTACTCCTACAATGAGCAGTTCTTC
>TRBD1|TRBJ1-1|TRBV6-1|.
CASSQKDRLNTEAFF
TGTGCCAGCAGTCAAAAGGACAGGTTGAACACTGAAGCTTTCTTT
>TRBD1|TRBJ1-2|TRBV7-9|.
CASSKGQGGYGYTF
TGTGCCAGCAGCAAGGGACAGGGCGGTTATGGCTACACCTTC
>TRBD2|TRBJ2-7|TRBV4-1|.
CASSQGVGREGLYEQYF
TGCGCCAGCAGCCAAGGGGTCGGGCGGGAGGGCCTCTACGAGCAGTACTTC
>.|TRBJ1-1|TRBV4-1|once
CASSQDRETEAFF
TGCGCCAGCAGCCAAGATCGGGAAACTGAAGCTTTCTTT
>.|TRBJ1-1|TRBV13|.
CASSPSGVRNTEAFF
TGTGCCAGCAGCCCTAGCGGGGTGCGGAACACTGAAGCTTTCTTT
>.|TRBJ1-1|TRBV7-9|few
CASSPTTNTEAFF
TGTGCCAGCAGCCCTACAACGAACACTGAAGCTTTCTTT
>TRBD1|TRBJ2-7|TRBV6-2/TRBV6-3|few
CASSKKTGGAYEQYF
TGTGCCAGCAGTAAAAAGACAGGGGGCGCCTACGAGCAGTACTTC
>TRBD1|TRBJ2-1|TRBV7-2|many
CASSQGAGTRKSYNEQFF
TGTGCCAGCAGTCAGGGGGCGGGCACCCGAAAGTCCTACAATGAGCAGTTCTTC
>.|TRBJ2-2|TRBV2|.
CASGARQGNTGELFF
TGTGCCAGCGGAGCCAGGCAAGGAAACACCGGGGAGCTGTTTTTT
>.|TRBJ2-7|TRBV11-1|few
CASSLVAKSSYEQYF
TGTGCCAGCAGCTTAGTAGCGAAAAGCTCCTACGAGCAGTACTTC
>.|TRBJ2-7|TRBV20-1|.
CSARAGTQYYEQYF
TGCAGTGCTAGAGCCGGGACTCAGTACTACGAGCAGTACTTC
>.|TRBJ2-1|TRBV12-3/TRBV12-4|.
CASSQEYNEQFF
TGTGCCAGCAGTCAGGAGTACAATGAGCAGTTCTTC